This T cell receptor beta chain was sequenced in a study of shared clonotypes between healthy human individuals. Generated by immunoSEQ multiplex PCR, the TCRdb table keeps only in-frame clones and is missing some. The data contain under 600,000 clones, 98% of them seen just once; the ten biggest clones take up approximately 0.3%. The CDR3 spans 16 residues. V lost 7 bases and J lost 4; bases outside the gene matches: 10. CDR1 and CDR2 (germline): SQVTM, ANQGSEA. CD45RO-negative CD8 cells positively selected for CCR7 made up the naive population, which excluded terminally differentiated effector memory CD45RA+ cells. The donors, healthy adults who were HIV-negative, had experienced no recent acute infections or vaccinations.

The genes are TRBV29-1 and TRBJ2-2, with 12 bases identical to TRBD2. The source material was naive CD8+ T cells sorted from blood. The TCR sequence derives from a man aged 25-40 years in good health. The CDR3 DNA is TGCAGCGCTATCCCTAGCGGGAGGGTTGGCACCGGGGAGCTGTTTTTT. Amino acid sequence: CSAIPSGRVGTGELFF.